The 3 T cell receptor beta chains reported below all come from one sample, sequenced in a study of neurological immune-mediated disorders. TCRdb ran MiXCR on the 5' RACE reads and lists one entry per CDR3 protein. The profile shows 66,000 or so distinct CDR3 sequences, roughly 5.6% of them singletons. The sample consisted of PBMCs. Source of these receptors: a woman aged 30 to 39 with multiple sclerosis.

This clonotype was detected a few times. The CDR3 loop is CSWAYNGYTF. The CDR3 nucleotides read TGCAGCTGGGCATATAATGGCTACACCTTC. The chain recombines TRBV20-1 with TRBJ1-2; no definite D call. Germline V gene sequence: CDR1 DFQATT, CDR2 SNEGSKA (reference sequence). The CDR3 extends over 10 amino acids.

This clonotype was observed at least ten times. The chain couples TRBV5-1 to TRBJ2-5, with D possibly being TRBD2 (5 bases). With 3 bases removed from V and 1 base from J, the gap between germline ends came to 19 bases. CDR1 is SGHRS and CDR2 is YFSETQ in the germline V gene. The CDR3 totals 17 residues. The CDR3 spells CASSSGLTQPLQETQYF. The CDR3 DNA is TGCGCCAGCAGCTCCGGACTTACGCAACCCCTCCAAGAGACCCAGTACTTC.

This clonotype was detected ten times or more. The rearrangement links TRBV6-5 to TRBJ2-1; D perhaps matches TRBD2 (6 bases). Trimming took 2 bases from V and 3 from J, leaving 14 bases between them. CDR1 and CDR2 from the germline V gene are MNHEY and SVGAGI. This CDR3 comprises 16 residues. CDR3 bases: TGTGCCAGCAGTTACGTGGATCAGACTAGCTACAATGAGCAGTTCTTC. Its translation is CASSYVDQTSYNEQFF.